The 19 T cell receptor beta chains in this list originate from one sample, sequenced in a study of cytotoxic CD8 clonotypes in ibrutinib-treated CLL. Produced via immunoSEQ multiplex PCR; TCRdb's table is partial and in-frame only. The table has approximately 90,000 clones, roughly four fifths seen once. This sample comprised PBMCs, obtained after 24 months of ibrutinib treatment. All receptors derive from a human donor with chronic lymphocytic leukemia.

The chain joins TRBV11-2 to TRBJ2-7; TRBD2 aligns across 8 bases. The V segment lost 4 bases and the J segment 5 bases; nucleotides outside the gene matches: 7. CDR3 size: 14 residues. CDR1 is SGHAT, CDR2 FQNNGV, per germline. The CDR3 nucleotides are TGTGCCAGCAGCTCTCTCGGACTAGCCGACGAGCAGTACTTC. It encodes CASSSLGLADEQYF.

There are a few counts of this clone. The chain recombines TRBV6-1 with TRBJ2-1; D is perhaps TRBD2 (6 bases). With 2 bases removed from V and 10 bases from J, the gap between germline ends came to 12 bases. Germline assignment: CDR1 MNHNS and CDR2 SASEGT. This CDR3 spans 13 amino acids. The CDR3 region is CASSESGRGEQFF. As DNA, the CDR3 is TGTGCCAGCAGTGAAAGCGGGCGGGGAGAGCAGTTCTTC.

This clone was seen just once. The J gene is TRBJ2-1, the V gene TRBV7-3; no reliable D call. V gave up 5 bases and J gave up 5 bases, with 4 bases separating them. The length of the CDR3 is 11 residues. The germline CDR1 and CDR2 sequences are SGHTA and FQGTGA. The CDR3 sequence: CASSRDNEQFF. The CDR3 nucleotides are TGTGCCAGCAGCCGGGACAATGAGCAGTTCTTC.

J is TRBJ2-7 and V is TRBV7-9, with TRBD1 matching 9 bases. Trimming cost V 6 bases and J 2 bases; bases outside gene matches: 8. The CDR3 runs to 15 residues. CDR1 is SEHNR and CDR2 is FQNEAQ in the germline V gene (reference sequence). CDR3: CASSSPGTGTYEQYF. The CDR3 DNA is TGTGCCAGCAGTTCCCCCGGGACAGGGACCTACGAGCAGTACTTC.

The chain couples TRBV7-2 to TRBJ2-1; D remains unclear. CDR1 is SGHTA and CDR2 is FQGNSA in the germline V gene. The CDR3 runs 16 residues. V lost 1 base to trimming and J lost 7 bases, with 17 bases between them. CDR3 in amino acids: CASSLGPLEIGNEQFF. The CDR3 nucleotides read TGTGCCAGCAGCTTAGGTCCACTCGAAATCGGAAATGAGCAGTTCTTC.

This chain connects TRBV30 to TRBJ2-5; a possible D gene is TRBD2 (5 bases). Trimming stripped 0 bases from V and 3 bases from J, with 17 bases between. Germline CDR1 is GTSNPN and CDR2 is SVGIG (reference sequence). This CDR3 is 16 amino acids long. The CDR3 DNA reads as TGTGCCTGGAGTGTATCGGTAGCGAGGTTAAAAGAGACCCAGTACTTC. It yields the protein CAWSVSVARLKETQYF.

In nucleotides, the CDR3 is TGTGCCATCCTCCAGGGGACTGAGTATGGCTACACCTTC. Residues: CAILQGTEYGYTF. This chain connects TRBV28 to TRBJ1-2; the D gene is possibly TRBD1 (6 bases). This CDR3 comprises 13 residues. Germline CDR1 MDHEN, CDR2 SYDVKM. Trimming took 10 bases from V and 5 from J, leaving 17 bases between them.

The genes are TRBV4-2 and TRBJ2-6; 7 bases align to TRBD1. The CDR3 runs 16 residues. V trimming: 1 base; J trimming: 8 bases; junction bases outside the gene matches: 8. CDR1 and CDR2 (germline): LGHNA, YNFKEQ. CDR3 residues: CASSQAGGALTNVLTF. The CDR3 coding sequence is TGTGCCAGCAGCCAAGCAGGGGGTGCACTCACCAACGTCCTGACTTTC.

CDR3 sequence reads: CASISVNEQFF. The CDR3 nucleotides read TGTGCCAGCATATCGGTTAATGAGCAGTTCTTC. V and J are TRBV28 and TRBJ2-1, with D uncertain. Germline V gene sequence: CDR1 MDHEN, CDR2 SYDVKM. This CDR3 is 11 amino acids long. V was shortened by 7 bases and J by 7 bases, with 8 bases between the two germline ends.

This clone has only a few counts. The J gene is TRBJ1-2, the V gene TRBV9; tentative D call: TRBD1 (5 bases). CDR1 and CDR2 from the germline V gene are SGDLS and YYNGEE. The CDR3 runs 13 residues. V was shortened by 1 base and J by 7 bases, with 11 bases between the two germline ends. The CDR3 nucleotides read TGTGCCAGCAGCGTAAATACAGGTCGTGGCTACACCTTC. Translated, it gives CASSVNTGRGYTF.

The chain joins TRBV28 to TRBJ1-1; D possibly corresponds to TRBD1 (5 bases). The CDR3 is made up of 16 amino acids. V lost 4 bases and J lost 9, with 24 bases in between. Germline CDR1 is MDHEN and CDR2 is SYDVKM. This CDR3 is CASSSPGAYLRGKAFF. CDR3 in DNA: TGTGCCAGCAGTTCCCCCGGGGCCTACCTTAGGGGTAAAGCTTTCTTT.

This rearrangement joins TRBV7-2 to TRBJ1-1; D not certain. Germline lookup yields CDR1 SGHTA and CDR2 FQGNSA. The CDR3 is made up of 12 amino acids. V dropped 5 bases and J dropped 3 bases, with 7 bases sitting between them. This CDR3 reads CASSPWDTEAFF. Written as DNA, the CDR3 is TGTGCCAGCAGCCCATGGGACACTGAAGCTTTCTTT.

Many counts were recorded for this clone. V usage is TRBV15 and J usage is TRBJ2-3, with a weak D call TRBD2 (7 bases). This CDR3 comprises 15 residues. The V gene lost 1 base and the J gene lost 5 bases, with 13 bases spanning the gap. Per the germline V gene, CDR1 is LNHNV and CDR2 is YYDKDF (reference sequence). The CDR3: CATSRAGEGRDTQYF. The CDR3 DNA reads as TGTGCCACCAGCAGAGCAGGGGAGGGCCGAGATACGCAGTATTTT.

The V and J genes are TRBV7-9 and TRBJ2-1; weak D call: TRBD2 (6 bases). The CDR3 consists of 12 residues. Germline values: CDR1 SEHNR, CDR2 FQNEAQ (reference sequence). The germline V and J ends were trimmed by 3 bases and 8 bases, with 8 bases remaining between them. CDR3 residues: CASSLTSHEQFF. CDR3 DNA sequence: TGTGCCAGCAGCTTGACTAGTCATGAGCAGTTCTTC.

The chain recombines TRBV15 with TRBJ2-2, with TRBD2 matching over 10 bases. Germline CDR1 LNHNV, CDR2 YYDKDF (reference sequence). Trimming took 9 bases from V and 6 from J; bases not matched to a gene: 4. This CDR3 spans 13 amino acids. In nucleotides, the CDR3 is TGTGCCACGGGACTAGCGCGCCCCGGGGAGCTGTTTTTT. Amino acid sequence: CATGLARPGELFF.

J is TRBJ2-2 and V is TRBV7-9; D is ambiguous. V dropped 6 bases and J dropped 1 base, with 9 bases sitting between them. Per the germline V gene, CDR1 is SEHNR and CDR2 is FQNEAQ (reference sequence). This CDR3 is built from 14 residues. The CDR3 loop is CASRSNLNTGELFF. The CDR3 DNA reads TGTGCCAGCAGATCCAACTTGAACACCGGGGAGCTGTTTTTT.

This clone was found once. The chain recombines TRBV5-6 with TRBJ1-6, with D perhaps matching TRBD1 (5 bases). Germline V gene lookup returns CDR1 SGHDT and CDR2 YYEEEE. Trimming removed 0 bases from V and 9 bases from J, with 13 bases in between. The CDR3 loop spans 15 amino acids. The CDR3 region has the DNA TGTGCCAGCAGCTTGGCTCCGGAGGGGATTTCACCCCTCCACTTT. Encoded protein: CASSLAPEGISPLHF.

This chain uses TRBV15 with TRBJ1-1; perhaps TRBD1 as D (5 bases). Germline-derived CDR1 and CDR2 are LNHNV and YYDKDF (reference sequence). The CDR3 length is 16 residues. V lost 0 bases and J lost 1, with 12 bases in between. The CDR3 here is CATSRDRGRPNTEAFF. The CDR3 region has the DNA TGTGCCACCAGCAGAGATAGGGGCAGACCGAACACTGAAGCTTTCTTT.

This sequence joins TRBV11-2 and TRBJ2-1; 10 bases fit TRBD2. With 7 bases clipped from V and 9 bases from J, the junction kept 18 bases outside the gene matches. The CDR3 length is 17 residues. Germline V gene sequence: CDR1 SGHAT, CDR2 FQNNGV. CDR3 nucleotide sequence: TGTGCCAGCAACCGTCCAGAGCGGGAGGGCCAGGTGGGTGAGCAGTTCTTC. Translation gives CASNRPEREGQVGEQFF.